In its sample, the clone carrying this T cell receptor (beta chain) was seen a few times. This entry belongs to a study of early T cells in non-severe SARS-CoV-2 infection. TCRdb reanalysed the 5' RACE reads using MiXCR and keeps one entry per CDR3 protein. The table has about 77,000 distinct CDR3 sequences, less than 15% seen once. V was pared by 5 bases and J by 0 bases, with 12 bases between. This CDR3 is 15 amino acids long. The V gene's germline CDR1 is SSHAT and CDR2 FNYEAQ (reference sequence). The sequence derives from an adult who was a healthcare worker with PCR-confirmed SARS-CoV-2 infection or an uninfected control (not recorded which). The donor label of this sample is uncertain. The rearrangement joins TRBV7-7 to TRBJ2-3, with D possibly being TRBD1 (5 bases). The material sequenced was whole blood, taken at baseline. The CDR3 nucleotides read TGTGCCAGCAGCCCCGGGTCAGGGAGCACAGATACGCAGTATTTT. Amino acid sequence: CASSPGSGSTDTQYF. Filled out from reference TRBV7-7 and TRBJ2-3, the complete variable domain reads GAGVSQSPRYKVTKRGQDVTLRCDPISSHATLYWYQQALGQGPEFLTYFNYEAQPDKSGLPSDRFSAERPEGSISTLTIQRTEQRDSAMYRCASSPGSGSTDTQYFGPGTRLTVL.